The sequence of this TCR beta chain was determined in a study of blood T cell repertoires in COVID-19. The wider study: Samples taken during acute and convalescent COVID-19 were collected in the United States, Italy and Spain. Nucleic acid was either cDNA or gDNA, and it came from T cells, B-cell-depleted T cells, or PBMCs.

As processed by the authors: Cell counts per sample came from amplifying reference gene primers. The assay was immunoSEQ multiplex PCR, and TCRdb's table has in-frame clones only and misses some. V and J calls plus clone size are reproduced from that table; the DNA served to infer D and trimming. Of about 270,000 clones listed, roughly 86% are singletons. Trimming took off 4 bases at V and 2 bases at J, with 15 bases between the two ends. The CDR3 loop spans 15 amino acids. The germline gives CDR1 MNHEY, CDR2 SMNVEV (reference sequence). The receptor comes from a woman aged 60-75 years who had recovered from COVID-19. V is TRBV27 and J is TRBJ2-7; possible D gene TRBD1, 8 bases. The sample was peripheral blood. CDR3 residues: CASSSTGGGPYEQYF. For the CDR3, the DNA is TGTGCCAGCAGTTCCACAGGGGGGGGTCCCTACGAGCAGTACTTC.